One and the same sample provided the 24 T cell receptor beta chains below, sequenced in a study of T cells in Graves' hyperthyroidism and ophthalmopathy. Regions amplified from RNA transcripts were the TCR beta CDR3 regions. The study used the HTBI primer set for a first-round RT-PCR of the TCR CDR3. Using its own MiXCR run on the multiplex PCR reads, TCRdb lists one record per CDR3 protein. The sample yields 700,000 to 950,000 distinct CDR3 sequences, around a third seen once. The sample consisted of blood. The receptors here all came from a woman aged 40 to 55 with Graves' hyperthyroidism.

Comment on this clonotype: One end of the junction fails to match germline, which may point to a read error. The rearrangement joins TRBV10-3 to TRBJ2-6, with D possibly TRBD2 on 6 matching bases. Per the germline V gene, CDR1 is ENHRY and CDR2 is SYGVKD. This CDR3 is 14 amino acids long. CDR3 protein: CAILGPRRANVLTF. For the CDR3, the DNA is TGTGCCATCTTGGGGCCGCGGAGGGCTAACGTCCTGACTTTC.

The chain uses TRBV4-1 and TRBJ1-5; 9 bases agree with TRBD1. The CDR3 has 17 residues. With V trimmed by 4 bases and J by 3 bases, 10 bases remained unmatched. CDR1 is MGHRA and CDR2 is YSYEKL in the germline V gene. The CDR3 DNA reads TGCGCCAGCAGCCCCCGTCCCGGGACAGGGCCCAATCAGCCCCAGCATTTT. Translated: CASSPRPGTGPNQPQHF.

Note on this clonotype: A junction boundary mismatches the germline segment, possibly from a read error. This CDR3 reads CASSLTGADEKLFF. DNA for the CDR3: TGTGCCAGCAGCCTAACAGGGGCTGATGAAAAACTGTTTTTT. The chain recombines TRBV7-3 with TRBJ1-4; 7 nucleotides line up with TRBD1. Germline CDR1 is SGHTA and CDR2 is FQGTGA. The CDR3 length is 14 residues.

V and J are TRBV2 and TRBJ1-1; D gene ambiguous. The CDR3 is made up of 11 amino acids. Trimming shortened V by 4 bases and J by 11 bases, and 11 bases separated the two germline ends. Germline values: CDR1 SNHLY, CDR2 FYNNEI. The CDR3 loop is CASSADSKAFF. The DNA for the CDR3 is TGTGCCAGCAGTGCTGACTCTAAGGCTTTCTTT.

Regarding this clonotype: At one end, the junction sequence differs from germline, possibly due to a read error. This chain uses TRBV28 with TRBJ2-2; the match to TRBD2 covers 8 bases. There are 14 residues in the CDR3. Per germline, CDR1 MDHEN and CDR2 SYDVKM. The CDR3, as DNA: TGTGCCAGCACTTTACTAGCGGCCACCGGGGAGCTGTTTTTT. Translated: CASTLLAATGELFF.

Turning to this clonotype: A much larger clone is a single base away; this may be a read error. The chain joins TRBV7-2 to TRBJ2-7; D is undetermined. The CDR3 covers 15 residues. Germline V CDR1 and CDR2: SGHTA, FQGNSA. With 5 bases removed from V and 0 bases from J, the gap between germline ends came to 14 bases. The CDR3 DNA is TGTGCCAGCAGCCGGTTGGTCGGCCGCTCCTACGAGCAGTACTTC. It is translated as CASSRLVGRSYEQYF.

This chain uses TRBV10-3 with TRBJ1-5, with D tentatively TRBD1 (6 bases). Germline CDR1 reads ENHRY; CDR2 reads SYGVKD. Trimming removed 2 bases at V and 5 bases at J, with 13 bases between. CDR3 length: 15 residues. CDR3 amino acids: CAISEARGGDQPQHF. The CDR3, as DNA: TGTGCCATCAGTGAGGCCAGGGGAGGGGATCAGCCCCAGCATTTT.

This clonotype was seen many times. This rearrangement joins TRBV7-2 to TRBJ1-6, with D maybe TRBD1 (5 bases). This CDR3 comprises 16 residues. V was clipped by 1 base and J by 4 bases, with 11 bases between them. Germline-derived CDR1 and CDR2 are SGHTA and FQGNSA. The CDR3 reads CASSLGGTPYNSPLHF. The CDR3 DNA reads as TGTGCCAGCAGCTTAGGGGGGACGCCATATAATTCACCCCTCCACTTT. Complete variable domain (other parts from reference TRBV7-2 and TRBJ1-6): GAGVSQSPSNKVTEKGKDVELRCDPISGHTALYWYRQSLGQGLEFLIYFQGNSAPDKSGLPSDRFSAERTGGSVSTLTIQRTQQEDSAVYLCASSLGGTPYNSPLHFGNGTRLTVT.

The table lists this clonotype with a few counts. The chain links TRBV12-3 or TRBV12-4 to TRBJ1-6; D perhaps matches TRBD1 (6 bases). This CDR3 contains 14 residues. Trimming removed 3 bases from V and 9 bases from J, with 12 bases in between. The DNA of the CDR3 is TGTGCCAGCAGTTTGAACAGGGAGGTTTCACCCCTCCACTTT. Translated, it gives CASSLNREVSPLHF.

This chain connects TRBV5-1 to TRBJ1-1, with D possibly TRBD1 on 6 matching bases. Trimming shortened V by 4 bases and J by 4 bases, and 11 bases separated the two germline ends. The V gene's germline CDR1 is SGHRS and CDR2 YFSETQ. This CDR3 comprises 13 residues. As DNA, the CDR3 is TGCGCCAGCAGCATGGGGGCTGGCACTGAAGCTTTCTTT. It yields the protein CASSMGAGTEAFF.

V usage is TRBV4-1 and J usage is TRBJ2-7; TRBD1 matches at 7 bases. The CDR3 is 17 amino acids. Germline CDR1 is MGHRA and CDR2 is YSYEKL. With V trimmed by 1 base and J by 3 bases, 12 bases remained unmatched. The CDR3 DNA reads as TGCGCCAGCAGCCAAGGCCCAGGAAAAACAGGGGACTACGAGCAGTACTTC. Its protein product is CASSQGPGKTGDYEQYF.

This clonotype was counted many times. The chain has TRBV10-3 and TRBJ1-2; TRBD1 matches 8 bases. CDR1 and CDR2 from the germline V gene are ENHRY and SYGVKD. The V gene end was trimmed by 6 bases and the J gene end by 5 bases; junction bases not matched to a gene: 11. This CDR3 contains 15 residues. CDR3 region: CAIRHPRWTGYGYTF. The CDR3 DNA reads as TGTGCCATCAGACACCCCCGTTGGACAGGGTATGGCTACACCTTC.

Of note for this clonotype: A much larger clone differs by one base, so this may be a read error. The J gene is TRBJ1-5, the V gene TRBV6-6; D is perhaps TRBD1 (5 bases). V shed 10 bases and J shed 5 bases, with 21 bases lying between them. The germline V gene has CDR1 MNHNY and CDR2 SVGAGI (reference sequence). CDR3 length equals 15 residues. The CDR3 here is CATITFRGRDQPQHF. The CDR3 bases are TGTGCCACCATAACCTTCCGGGGCAGAGATCAGCCCCAGCATTTT.

This clonotype was counted at least ten times. This chain uses TRBV15 with TRBJ2-7; the match to TRBD2 covers 15 bases. The V segment lost 2 bases and the J segment 7 bases; nucleotides outside the gene matches: 3. This CDR3 contains 15 residues. Per germline, CDR1 LNHNV and CDR2 YYDKDF (reference sequence). CDR3 in amino acids: CATSRSGLAGGEQYF. For the CDR3, the DNA is TGTGCCACCAGCAGATCGGGACTAGCGGGAGGTGAGCAGTACTTC.

This clonotype was detected a few times. This sequence joins TRBV20-1 and TRBJ2-7; 7 bases align to TRBD2. The junction had 9 bases not matched to a gene; V was cut back by 2 bases and J by 5 bases. Looked up from germline, CDR1 is DFQATT and CDR2 is SNEGSKA (reference sequence). The CDR3 is made up of 14 amino acids. The CDR3 reads CSARLSGGWDEQYF. The CDR3 DNA is TGCAGTGCTAGATTATCGGGAGGCTGGGACGAGCAGTACTTC.

This clonotype was seen a few times. The genes are TRBV4-2 and TRBJ1-1; D remains ambiguous. The CDR3 covers 16 residues. CDR1 and CDR2 from the germline V gene are LGHNA and YNFKEQ. With 1 base removed from V and 0 bases from J, the gap between germline ends came to 12 bases. The CDR3 sequence is CASSQGTDYMNTEAFF. The DNA for the CDR3 is TGTGCCAGCAGCCAAGGAACAGATTATATGAACACTGAAGCTTTCTTT.

The table lists this clonotype with a few counts. The J gene is TRBJ1-1, the V gene TRBV20-1, with D hard to call. CDR1 and CDR2 from the germline V gene are DFQATT and SNEGSKA (reference sequence). The CDR3 contains 15 residues. Trimming removed 0 bases at V and 0 bases at J, with 11 bases between. CDR3 region: CSARDSGGMNTEAFF. CDR3 coding DNA: TGCAGTGCTAGAGATTCCGGAGGGATGAACACTGAAGCTTTCTTT.

The table lists this clonotype with many counts. The V and J genes are TRBV4-3 and TRBJ1-5, with D uncertain. This CDR3 has 14 residues. Trimming stripped 1 base from V and 7 bases from J, with 11 bases between. The germline V gene has CDR1 LGHNA and CDR2 YSLEER. CDR3 in amino acids: CASSQASAGQPQHF. CDR3 coding DNA: TGCGCCAGCAGCCAAGCGTCAGCGGGACAGCCCCAGCATTTT.

V gene TRBV12-3 or TRBV12-4 combines with J gene TRBJ1-1; a weak D match, TRBD1 (6 bases). The CDR3 runs 14 residues. Trimming took off 6 bases at V and 4 bases at J, with 15 bases between the two ends. CDR3 sequence: CASSAQGIGTEAFF. DNA for the CDR3: TGTGCCAGCAGCGCACAGGGTATAGGCACTGAAGCTTTCTTT.

The chain has TRBV19 and TRBJ1-1, with D possibly matching TRBD1 (5 bases). Trimming left V 8 bases short and J 10 bases short, with 20 bases between. CDR3 length: 13 amino acids. Per germline, CDR1 LNHDA and CDR2 SQIVND (reference sequence). CDR3 residues: CASWDSRGTAAFF. CDR3 DNA: TGTGCCAGTTGGGATTCCCGCGGGACGGCAGCTTTCTTT.

In its sample, this clonotype was seen many times. The DNA of the CDR3 is TGCAGTGTCCCAAGGTCCAGGGGTAATTCACCCCTCCACTTT. Its translation is CSVPRSRGNSPLHF. This chain connects TRBV20-1 to TRBJ1-6; a weak D match, TRBD1 (6 bases). The V end lost 7 bases, the J end lost 6 bases, and 16 bases lay between the germline ends. The CDR3 sequence is 14 residues long. CDR1 DFQATT and CDR2 SNEGSKA come from the germline V gene (reference sequence).

The chain uses TRBV13 and TRBJ1-1; 8 bases agree with TRBD1. Per the germline V gene, CDR1 is PRHDT and CDR2 is FYEKMQ (reference sequence). V dropped 3 bases and J dropped 11; count of bases not matched to a gene: 14. This CDR3 is 15 amino acids long. The CDR3 DNA sequence: TGTGCCAGCAGCTTCAAGGACAGGGAGGTCCTAGGGGCTTTCTTT. As protein: CASSFKDREVLGAFF.

Turning to this clonotype: Being one base from a much bigger clone, this may be a read error. The rearrangement links TRBV10-3 to TRBJ1-1, with no clear D. Germline V gene sequence: CDR1 ENHRY, CDR2 SYGVKD. The length of the CDR3 is 13 residues. The CDR3 protein is CATSESPRTEAFF. The CDR3 DNA reads TGTGCCACCAGTGAGTCTCCTCGAACTGAAGCTTTCTTT.

This chain connects TRBV9 to TRBJ2-7, with D perhaps TRBD1 (5 bases). The CDR3 runs 13 residues. Deletions cut 4 bases from V and 4 bases from J, with 12 bases between. Germline values: CDR1 SGDLS, CDR2 YYNGEE. CDR3 in amino acids: CASSPETAYEQYF. The DNA of the CDR3 is TGTGCCAGCAGCCCCGAGACAGCTTACGAGCAGTACTTC.